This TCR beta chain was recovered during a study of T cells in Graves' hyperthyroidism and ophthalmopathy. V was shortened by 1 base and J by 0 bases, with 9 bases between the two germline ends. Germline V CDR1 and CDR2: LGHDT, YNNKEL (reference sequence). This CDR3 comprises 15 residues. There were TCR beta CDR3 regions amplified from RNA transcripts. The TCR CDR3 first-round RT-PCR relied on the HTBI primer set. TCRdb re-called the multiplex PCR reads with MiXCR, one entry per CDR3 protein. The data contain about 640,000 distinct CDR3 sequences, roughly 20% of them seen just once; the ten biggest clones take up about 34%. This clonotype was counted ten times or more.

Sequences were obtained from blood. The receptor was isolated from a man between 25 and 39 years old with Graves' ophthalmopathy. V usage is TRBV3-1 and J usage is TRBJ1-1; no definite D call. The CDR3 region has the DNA TGTGCCAGCAGCCAAGGAGGGAAAATGAACACTGAAGCTTTCTTT. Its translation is CASSQGGKMNTEAFF.